A single sample gave rise to the 28 T cell receptor beta chains below, sequenced in a study of shared clonotypes between healthy human individuals. Sequenced by immunoSEQ multiplex PCR; TCRdb stores in-frame clones only, minus some. Among about 2 million clones listed, roughly 94% were seen once. Sample: naive CD4+ T cells sorted from blood. Subset reported: CD45RA+ positively selected. The receptor source for this set is a man aged 18-30 years in good health.

The V gene is TRBV5-4, the J gene TRBJ2-3, with TRBD1 matching over 11 bases. Germline CDR1 and CDR2: SGHNT and YYREEE (reference sequence). The V gene end was trimmed by 4 bases and the J gene end by 4 bases; junction bases not matched to a gene: 5. The CDR3 has 15 amino acids. The CDR3 loop reads CASSPPGQGADTQYF. Written as DNA, the CDR3 is TGTGCCAGCAGCCCGCCGGGACAGGGGGCAGATACGCAGTATTTT.

The chain links TRBV5-1 to TRBJ2-7; the D is unclear. CDR1 SGHRS and CDR2 YFSETQ come from the germline V gene. Trimming removed 0 bases at V and 3 bases at J, with 7 bases between. This CDR3 region has 13 residues. The CDR3 DNA follows: TGCGCCAGCAGCTTGGATCAGATCTACGAGCAGTACTTC. Translating gives CASSLDQIYEQYF.

As DNA, the CDR3 is TGTGCCAGCAGTTTTTATGGGGCAGGGGATTCGAACACTGAAGCTTTCTTT. Translation gives CASSFYGAGDSNTEAFF. The chain uses TRBV28 and TRBJ1-1; D is possibly TRBD1 (6 bases). Trimming left V 3 bases short and J 1 base short, with 18 bases between. The length of the CDR3 is 17 residues. Germline V CDR1 and CDR2: MDHEN, SYDVKM.

As concerns this clone: In the same sample, other DNA sequences code for this CDR3. The CDR3 here is CASSEGGNEKLFF. The CDR3 bases are TGTGCCAGCAGTGAGGGCGGAAATGAAAAACTGTTTTTT. The rearrangement uses TRBV6-1 and TRBJ1-4; D remains ambiguous. V was shortened by 3 bases and J by 5 bases, with 7 bases between the two germline ends. Germline V gene sequence: CDR1 MNHNS, CDR2 SASEGT. The CDR3 consists of 13 residues.

V gene TRBV2 combines with J gene TRBJ2-7; TRBD2 aligns across 10 bases. V was clipped by 4 bases and J by 4 bases; unmatched bases: 7. The V gene's germline CDR1 is SNHLY and CDR2 FYNNEI. The CDR3 covers 15 residues. The CDR3 DNA follows: TGTGCCAGCAGTGTTGAGCGGGGGGGCCTATACGAGCAGTACTTC. This gives the protein CASSVERGGLYEQYF.

The chain joins TRBV10-2 to TRBJ2-3; no clear D. The CDR3 sequence is 15 residues long. Germline V gene lookup returns CDR1 WSHSY and CDR2 SAAADI. V was trimmed by 2 bases and J by 0 bases, leaving 9 bases between them. CDR3 sequence reads: CASSEGMGSTDTQYF. CDR3 nucleotides: TGCGCCAGCAGTGAGGGGATGGGTAGCACAGATACGCAGTATTTT.

This clone was seen many times. The same CDR3 arises from other DNA sequences in this sample as well. V is TRBV14 and J is TRBJ2-2; D is undetermined. The germline V gene encodes CDR1 SGHDN and CDR2 FVKESK. V shed 3 bases and J shed 4 bases, with 3 bases lying between them. CDR3 length: 12 residues. CDR3 amino acids: CASSQVTGELFF. Written as DNA, the CDR3 is TGTGCCAGCAGCCAGGTCACCGGGGAGCTGTTTTTT.

J is TRBJ2-3 and V is TRBV4-3, with TRBD2 matching 7 bases. This CDR3 is built from 13 residues. Germline CDR1 reads LGHNA; CDR2 reads YSLEER. Trimming cost V 0 bases and J 10 bases; bases outside gene matches: 4. The CDR3 DNA follows: TGCGCCAGCAGCCAAGAGGGAGGGAGGTCGCAGTATTTT. This encodes CASSQEGGRSQYF.

This sequence joins TRBV30 and TRBJ1-5; D gene uncertain. This CDR3 contains 11 residues. V lost 8 bases and J lost 7, with 12 bases in between. CDR1 is GTSNPN, CDR2 SVGIG, per germline (reference sequence). CDR3 sequence (DNA): TGTGCCGCAAGTTGGGGACAGCCCCAGCATTTT. Amino acid sequence: CAASWGQPQHF.

This clone is a singleton in its sample. The V call is TRBV5-1, the J call TRBJ2-1; perhaps D is TRBD1 or TRBD2 (6 bases each). This CDR3 has 13 amino acids. Trimming left V 6 bases short and J 9 bases short, with 16 bases between. Germline CDR1 and CDR2: SGHRS and YFSETQ. CDR3 protein: CASNLPGGGEQFF. The CDR3 DNA follows: TGCGCCAGCAATCTTCCCGGGGGCGGTGAGCAGTTCTTC.

The chain couples TRBV6-5 to TRBJ2-1; D possibly corresponds to TRBD1 (6 bases). Trimming stripped 8 bases from V and 9 bases from J, with 23 bases between. CDR1 is MNHEY, CDR2 SVGAGI, per germline. The length of the CDR3 is 15 residues. CDR3 nucleotide sequence: TGTGCCAGCTCCAATGGGGGACACCTCCTCCGTGAGCAGTTCTTC. Protein product: CASSNGGHLLREQFF.

Notes on this clone: Because the CDR3's place on the DNA is in doubt, the DNA is left out and the CDR3 is given as listed by TCRdb. The chain links TRBV7-6 to TRBJ2-5. The germline CDR1 and CDR2 sequences are SGHVS and FNYEAQ. The CDR3 length is 15 residues, termini included. The CDR3 sequence is CASSLLPLWEETQYF.

The genes are TRBV6-1 and TRBJ2-7; a weak D match, TRBD1 (6 bases). Trimming removed 5 bases from V and 5 bases from J, with 13 bases in between. CDR1 and CDR2 (germline): MNHNS, SASEGT. This CDR3 region has 13 residues. CDR3 in DNA: TGTGCCAGCAGTTTCTCAGGGGCCCACGAGCAGTACTTC. It yields the protein CASSFSGAHEQYF.

J is TRBJ1-1 and V is TRBV29-1; TRBD1 matches at 8 bases. The CDR3 is 13 amino acids. CDR1 is SQVTM, CDR2 ANQGSEA, per germline. Unmatched junction bases numbered 5, after V lost 5 bases and J lost 3 bases. The CDR3 DNA reads as TGCAGCGTTCAACAGGGGGTTTACACTGAAGCTTTCTTT. As protein: CSVQQGVYTEAFF.

This clone was found once. V usage is TRBV7-9 and J usage is TRBJ2-3; D is uncertain. This CDR3 spans 16 amino acids. Looked up from germline, CDR1 is SEHNR and CDR2 is FQNEAQ (reference sequence). V lost 1 base and J 0 bases, leaving 11 bases between the germline ends. The CDR3 DNA reads TGTGCCAGCAGCTTAGATGCAGATCCTAGCACAGATACGCAGTATTTT. Protein: CASSLDADPSTDTQYF.

The gene calls are TRBV18 and TRBJ2-4, with TRBD2 matching 11 bases. J lost 15 bases, V lost 6 bases, and 10 bases had no gene match. The length of the CDR3 is 13 residues. The germline V gene encodes CDR1 KGHSH and CDR2 LQKENI. The CDR3 DNA reads TGTGCCAGCTCCCCGGGACTAGCGGAGGAGGGGTACTTC. This translates into CASSPGLAEEGYF.

The CDR3 sequence: CASSLQRGPQETQYF. DNA for the CDR3: TGTGCCAGCAGCCTCCAAAGGGGACCTCAAGAGACCCAGTACTTC. The V gene is TRBV11-2, the J gene TRBJ2-5, with D possibly called TRBD1 or TRBD2 (5 bases each). Germline CDR1 is SGHAT and CDR2 is FQNNGV. The CDR3 is 15 amino acids. V shed 5 bases and J shed 2 bases, with 15 bases lying between them.

Turning to this clone: This same CDR3 is encoded by further DNA sequences in the sample. The chain combines TRBV30 with TRBJ1-1; D remains ambiguous. This CDR3 spans 13 amino acids. Germline-derived CDR1 and CDR2 are GTSNPN and SVGIG (reference sequence). The V end was cut by 0 bases, the J end by 0 bases, with 5 bases between. The CDR3 nucleotides read TGTGCCTGGAGTGTTGTCCTGAACACTGAAGCTTTCTTT. This translates into CAWSVVLNTEAFF.

V gene TRBV30 combines with J gene TRBJ2-2, with D uncertain. Per the germline V gene, CDR1 is GTSNPN and CDR2 is SVGIG (reference sequence). The germline V and J ends were trimmed by 4 bases and 0 bases, with 15 bases remaining between them. The length of the CDR3 is 16 residues. The CDR3 DNA is TGTGCCTGGAATACGAGACGGGTCGCGAACACCGGGGAGCTGTTTTTT. It yields the protein CAWNTRRVANTGELFF.

The genes are TRBV9 and TRBJ2-7; 9 nucleotides align to TRBD2. CDR1 and CDR2 from the germline V gene are SGDLS and YYNGEE. J lost 5 bases, V lost 4 bases, and 10 bases had no gene match. The CDR3 extends over 15 amino acids. CDR3 protein: CASSRLVSGGNEQYF. The CDR3 DNA reads as TGTGCCAGCAGCCGCCTTGTTAGCGGGGGAAACGAGCAGTACTTC.

This sequence joins TRBV19 and TRBJ1-1; 12 bases fit TRBD1. The germline CDR1 and CDR2 sequences are LNHDA and SQIVND (reference sequence). This CDR3 comprises 14 residues. The V and J ends lost 5 bases and 6 bases, in that order; junction bases with no gene match: 4. The CDR3 sequence: CASSGRDRGPEAFF. In nucleotides, the CDR3 is TGTGCCAGTAGTGGCCGGGACAGGGGGCCTGAAGCTTTCTTT.

V is TRBV10-3 and J is TRBJ2-3; unclear D gene. Trimming took off 0 bases at V and 5 bases at J, with 15 bases between the two ends. The V gene's germline CDR1 is ENHRY and CDR2 SYGVKD. This CDR3 has 16 amino acids. In DNA, the CDR3 is TGTGCCATCAGTGAGTCGGCAGGACCTGGATTAGATACGCAGTATTTT. Protein sequence: CAISESAGPGLDTQYF.

This clone appeared once. The V and J genes are TRBV6-5 and TRBJ1-4, with 8 positions matching TRBD1. J was trimmed by 4 bases and V by 4 bases; bases with no gene match: 2. The CDR3 runs to 14 residues. Germline lookup yields CDR1 MNHEY and CDR2 SVGAGI. CDR3 amino acids: CASSSGQVNEKLFF. CDR3 sequence (DNA): TGTGCCAGCAGTTCGGGACAGGTTAATGAAAAACTGTTTTTT.

This chain uses TRBV6-1 with TRBJ1-4; D gene uncertain. The CDR3 has 14 residues. In germline, CDR1 is MNHNS, CDR2 SASEGT. V lost 4 bases, J lost 4 bases, and 10 bases lay in between. CDR3 amino acids: CASSVTASNEKLFF. CDR3 in DNA: TGTGCCAGCAGTGTTACGGCCAGTAATGAAAAACTGTTTTTT.

V gene TRBV10-1 combines with J gene TRBJ2-2; D is unclear. The CDR3 sequence is 16 residues long. The V gene's germline CDR1 is WNHNN and CDR2 SYGVQD (reference sequence). The V gene lost 1 base and the J gene lost 1 base, with 10 bases spanning the gap. CDR3 loop: CASSEFLAGNTGELFF. CDR3 bases: TGCGCCAGCAGTGAGTTTCTGGCAGGGAACACCGGGGAGCTGTTTTTT.

The chain uses TRBV6-1 and TRBJ2-1, with TRBD2 identical over 8 bases. The CDR3 loop spans 15 amino acids. With V trimmed by 8 bases and J by 2 bases, 8 bases remained unmatched. CDR1 and CDR2 from the germline V gene are MNHNS and SASEGT. CDR3 loop: CASPPQAGAYNEQFF. The CDR3 nucleotides are TGTGCCAGCCCCCCCCAAGCGGGGGCCTACAATGAGCAGTTCTTC.

The chain combines TRBV7-9 with TRBJ2-3; no clear D. CDR3 length: 14 amino acids. Trimming pared 5 bases from V and 5 bases from J, leaving 14 bases between. Germline CDR1 reads SEHNR; CDR2 reads FQNEAQ (reference sequence). DNA for the CDR3: TGTGCCAGCAGCCCCAGTGGATGGGGAGATACGCAGTATTTT. Translating it yields CASSPSGWGDTQYF. Complete variable domain (other parts from reference TRBV7-9 and TRBJ2-3): DTGVSQNPRHKITKRGQNVTFRCDPISEHNRLYWYRQTLGQGPEFLTYFQNEAQLEKSRLLSDRFSAERPKGSFSTLEIQRTEQGDSAMYLCASSPSGWGDTQYFGPGTRLTVL.

V is TRBV6-6 and J is TRBJ1-5, with 7 positions matching TRBD1. V shed 2 bases, J shed 2 bases, and the junction held 0 bases outside the gene matches. Germline V CDR1 and CDR2: MNHNY, SVGAGI (reference sequence). The CDR3 covers 14 residues. The CDR3 nucleotides are TGTGCCAGCAGTTACGACAGGGGCAATCAGCCCCAGCATTTT. Protein sequence: CASSYDRGNQPQHF.